The next 27 T cell receptor beta chains were all read from a single sample in a study of blood T cell repertoires in COVID-19. Using immunoSEQ multiplex PCR, the repertoire was profiled, and TCRdb retains in-frame clones only, with some absent. The sample contains approximately 49,000 clones, about 88% of which appear only once. Sequencing used peripheral blood. Receptors originate from a man aged 50 or older with acute or convalescent COVID-19.

V and J are TRBV12-3 or TRBV12-4 and TRBJ2-7; D remains ambiguous. The ends were cut back, 3 bases at V and 3 bases at J, with 3 bases in the middle. This CDR3 has 11 amino acids. In DNA, the CDR3 is TGTGCCAGCAGTTTTAACTACGAGCAGTACTTC. It codes for CASSFNYEQYF.

V and J are TRBV9 and TRBJ2-1, with TRBD2 identical over 8 bases. This CDR3 spans 15 amino acids. Germline V lookup: CDR1 SGDLS, CDR2 YYNGEE. Germline trimming cut 0 bases from V and 4 bases from J; bases unmatched to any gene: 3. The CDR3 protein is CASSVAGGGYNEQFF. CDR3 nucleotide sequence: TGTGCCAGCAGCGTAGCGGGAGGGGGATACAATGAGCAGTTCTTC.

The chain employs TRBV9 and TRBJ2-7, with TRBD1 identical over 11 bases. The V gene's germline CDR1 is SGDLS and CDR2 YYNGEE. The CDR3 has 19 residues. J gave up 6 bases and V 4 bases, and 21 bases lay outside the gene matches. The CDR3 loop reads CASSPAGTGGDGGVFEQYF. In DNA form, the CDR3 reads TGTGCCAGCAGCCCGGCTGGGACAGGGGGGGACGGGGGCGTCTTCGAGCAGTACTTC.

The CDR3 sequence is CASSDRVQDEQYF. The CDR3 DNA reads TGTGCCAGCAGTGACAGGGTACAGGACGAGCAGTACTTC. The gene calls are TRBV28 and TRBJ2-7, with 7 bases matching TRBD1. In germline, CDR1 is MDHEN, CDR2 SYDVKM. The CDR3 sequence is 13 residues long. With V trimmed by 5 bases and J by 5 bases, 6 bases remained unmatched.

The chain joins TRBV5-6 to TRBJ1-3, with D perhaps TRBD1 (6 bases). V lost 3 bases and J lost 4, with 17 bases in between. This CDR3 region has 16 residues. Germline V lookup: CDR1 SGHDT, CDR2 YYEEEE. CDR3 in amino acids: CASSSKARGTGNTIYF. In DNA form, the CDR3 reads TGTGCCAGCAGCTCGAAAGCCAGGGGTACAGGAAACACCATATATTTT.

The chain carries TRBV7-6 and TRBJ1-6, with 7 nucleotides matching TRBD1. Looked up from germline, CDR1 is SGHVS and CDR2 is FNYEAQ. The V segment lost 1 base and the J segment 1 base; nucleotides outside the gene matches: 13. The CDR3 is 20 residues long. The CDR3 region has the DNA TGTGCCAGCAGCTTAGGCCCGGGACAGCGTTTCAGGTCCTATAATTCACCCCTCCACTTT. This encodes CASSLGPGQRFRSYNSPLHF.

The chain combines TRBV7-9 with TRBJ1-4, with D maybe TRBD1 (6 bases). Looked up from germline, CDR1 is SEHNR and CDR2 is FQNEAQ (reference sequence). Trimming removed 5 bases from V and 4 bases from J, with 17 bases in between. CDR3 length: 16 amino acids. CDR3 amino acids: CASSPSGGRHNEKLFF. CDR3 sequence (DNA): TGTGCCAGCAGCCCTAGCGGGGGCAGACATAATGAAAAACTGTTTTTT.

The V call is TRBV4-1, the J call TRBJ1-5; 7 positions match TRBD1. The CDR3 has 19 residues. After removal of 0 bases from V and 0 bases from J, the junction contained 11 bases not matched to a gene. CDR1 and CDR2 (germline): MGHRA, YSYEKL. The CDR3 is CASSQDIQGTLYSNQPQHF. In nucleotides, the CDR3 is TGCGCCAGCAGCCAAGATATACAGGGGACCTTGTATAGCAATCAGCCCCAGCATTTT.

This clone was found once. This sequence joins TRBV4-1 and TRBJ2-7, with TRBD1 matching 8 bases. CDR3 length: 13 residues. The germline gives CDR1 MGHRA, CDR2 YSYEKL. The J segment lost 7 bases and the V segment lost 1 base, leaving 3 bases of the junction unmatched. The CDR3 here is CASSQGTGWEQYF. In nucleotides, the CDR3 is TGCGCCAGCAGCCAAGGGACAGGGTGGGAGCAGTACTTC.

The CDR3 is CSASRADSLNQPQHF. The CDR3 DNA reads TGCAGTGCTAGTCGGGCGGACTCGCTCAATCAGCCCCAGCATTTT. This chain connects TRBV20-1 to TRBJ1-5, with unresolved D. CDR1 DFQATT and CDR2 SNEGSKA come from the germline V gene (reference sequence). This CDR3 is 15 amino acids long. V lost 3 bases and J 3 bases, leaving 15 bases between the germline ends.

The chain employs TRBV11-2 and TRBJ2-2; 7 bases align to TRBD1. The germline V gene encodes CDR1 SGHAT and CDR2 FQNNGV. This CDR3 region has 16 residues. V lost 4 bases, J lost 6 bases, and 11 bases stayed unmatched. The CDR3 DNA reads as TGTGCCAGCAGCTCCCACCGGGGACAGTGGGCCGGGGAGCTGTTTTTT. Encoded protein: CASSSHRGQWAGELFF.

This clone was seen a few times. The V gene is TRBV7-9, the J gene TRBJ1-5; D gene ambiguous. This CDR3 is built from 13 residues. V lost 0 bases to trimming and J lost 5 bases, with 5 bases between them. Germline CDR1 is SEHNR and CDR2 is FQNEAQ (reference sequence). DNA of the CDR3: TGTGCCAGCAGCTTAGCAGGAGATCAGCCCCAGCATTTT. This translates into CASSLAGDQPQHF.

The V and J genes are TRBV19 and TRBJ2-3; 8 bases line up with TRBD2. Looked up from germline, CDR1 is LNHDA and CDR2 is SQIVND (reference sequence). V lost 3 bases to trimming and J lost 1 base; unmatched junction nucleotides: 3. The CDR3 loop spans 15 amino acids. CDR3 sequence (DNA): TGTGCCAGTAGTATTACGACTAGCGGCACAGATACGCAGTATTTT. Amino acid sequence: CASSITTSGTDTQYF.

This rearrangement joins TRBV4-1 to TRBJ1-6; TRBD1 aligns across 7 bases. J was trimmed by 7 bases and V by 7 bases; bases with no gene match: 7. This CDR3 is 14 amino acids long. Germline V gives CDR1 MGHRA, CDR2 YSYEKL. In DNA, the CDR3 is TGCGCCAGCACCCCGACAGGGTGGAATTCACCCCTCCACTTT. It encodes CASTPTGWNSPLHF.

The chain uses TRBV6-1 and TRBJ1-2; D is ambiguous. CDR3 size: 13 residues. Trimming took 2 bases from V and 2 from J, leaving 6 bases between them. The germline CDR1 and CDR2 sequences are MNHNS and SASEGT. This CDR3 is CASSESPNYGYTF. In DNA, the CDR3 is TGTGCCAGCAGTGAAAGCCCAAACTATGGCTACACCTTC.

This chain connects TRBV9 to TRBJ2-4, with D possibly TRBD2 on 6 matching bases. V gave up 2 bases and J gave up 6 bases, with 12 bases separating them. The CDR3 is 14 amino acids. CDR1 and CDR2 from the germline V gene are SGDLS and YYNGEE. The CDR3 sequence is CASSVAGMGNIQYF. The CDR3 DNA sequence: TGTGCCAGCAGCGTTGCGGGGATGGGAAACATTCAGTACTTC.

This clone is a singleton in its sample. The CDR3 nucleotides read TGTGCCAGCAGCAGGAGTCAGGGGAACACTGAAGCTTTCTTT. Protein product: CASSRSQGNTEAFF. The chain recombines TRBV3-1 (or the pseudogene TRBV3-2) with TRBJ1-1; weak D call: TRBD1 (5 bases). V shed 5 bases and J shed 1 base, with 11 bases lying between them. Germline loops: CDR1 LGHDT, CDR2 YNNKEL (reference sequence). The CDR3 spans 14 residues.

The chain has TRBV12-3 or TRBV12-4 and TRBJ2-1; D unresolved. The CDR3 consists of 12 residues. Trimming left V 6 bases short and J 4 bases short, with 7 bases between. For the CDR3, the DNA is TGTGCCAGCAGCCGAGAGTACAATGAGCAGTTCTTC. Translated, it gives CASSREYNEQFF.

This rearrangement joins TRBV11-3 to TRBJ2-1, with D possibly TRBD2 on 6 matching bases. This CDR3 spans 14 amino acids. The germline V and J ends were trimmed by 3 bases and 1 base, with 7 bases remaining between them. Germline V gives CDR1 SGHNT, CDR2 YENEEA. The CDR3 here is CASSFGGSYNEQFF. For the CDR3, the DNA is TGTGCCAGCAGCTTTGGGGGGTCCTACAATGAGCAGTTCTTC.

The V and J genes are TRBV5-5 and TRBJ2-7, with 10 bases fitting TRBD1. The CDR3 sequence is 15 residues long. Trimming took 4 bases from V and 0 from J; bases not matched to a gene: 4. Germline values: CDR1 SGHKS, CDR2 YYEKEE (reference sequence). The DNA of the CDR3 is TGTGCCAGCAGCCCTAGGACAGGGGGCTCCTACGAGCAGTACTTC. This gives the protein CASSPRTGGSYEQYF.

The chain couples TRBV15 to TRBJ2-7; 8 bases fit TRBD2. This CDR3 has 13 residues. Germline CDR1 is LNHNV and CDR2 is YYDKDF (reference sequence). V shed 8 bases and J 3 bases; nucleotides not matched to a gene: 6. The CDR3 region has the DNA TGTGCCACCGGAGCGGGGGTGGACTACGAGCAGTACTTC. This translates into CATGAGVDYEQYF.

The chain is built from TRBV4-2 and TRBJ2-3, with 7 bases fitting TRBD2. V was pared by 0 bases and J by 4 bases, with 10 bases of the junction left unmatched. The CDR3 has 17 amino acids. Germline CDR1 reads LGHNA; CDR2 reads YNFKEQ. CDR3 in amino acids: CASSQDPRLAVPDTQYF. The CDR3 DNA reads TGTGCCAGCAGCCAAGATCCTAGGCTAGCGGTGCCAGATACGCAGTATTTT.

The V gene is TRBV3-1 (or the pseudogene TRBV3-2), the J gene TRBJ1-2; D is uncertain. V was clipped by 1 base and J by 6 bases, with 9 bases between them. The germline V gene encodes CDR1 LGHDT and CDR2 YNNKEL (reference sequence). CDR3 length: 13 residues. CDR3 DNA: TGTGCCAGCAGCCAAGGGGTCGGAGATGGCTACACCTTC. It encodes CASSQGVGDGYTF.

J is TRBJ1-5 and V is TRBV2; perhaps TRBD1 as D (6 bases). V lost 7 bases and J lost 9, with 16 bases in between. The CDR3 contains 13 residues. The germline gives CDR1 SNHLY, CDR2 FYNNEI. DNA for the CDR3: TGTGCCAGCACCTACGGGACAAAGGGGCCCCAGCATTTT. This codes for CASTYGTKGPQHF.

V gene TRBV28 combines with J gene TRBJ1-6; possibly TRBD1 for D (6 bases). The length of the CDR3 is 17 residues. V was pared by 10 bases and J by 3 bases, with 22 bases between. Germline CDR1 and CDR2: MDHEN and SYDVKM. The CDR3 sequence is CATEQLGVQGYNSPLHF. The DNA for the CDR3 is TGTGCCACCGAGCAATTGGGTGTACAGGGCTATAATTCACCCCTCCACTTT.

The chain is built from TRBV7-9 and TRBJ2-5; D is possibly TRBD1 (5 bases). Germline V lookup: CDR1 SEHNR, CDR2 FQNEAQ (reference sequence). This CDR3 is 14 amino acids long. The V and J ends lost 1 base and 3 bases respectively, with 9 bases between them. In DNA form, the CDR3 reads TGTGCCAGCAGCTTAGTACGCAGGGAAGAGACCCAGTACTTC. Its protein is CASSLVRREETQYF.

The chain couples TRBV5-1 to TRBJ2-5; tentatively, D is TRBD2 (7 bases). Germline assignment: CDR1 SGHRS and CDR2 YFSETQ. This CDR3 is 16 amino acids long. V lost 4 bases and J 7 bases, leaving 23 bases between the germline ends. The CDR3 is CASSLSTGVGGRTQYF. In DNA, the CDR3 is TGCGCCAGCAGCCTATCGACAGGAGTGGGGGGGAGGACCCAGTACTTC.